The 8 T cell receptor beta chains below all came from one sample that was sequenced in a study of T-cell reconstitution after alpha-beta-depleted transplantation in children. Unique molecular identifiers were incorporated during preparation of the TCRbeta library. TCRdb reprocessed the PCR reads with MiXCR, giving one entry per CDR3 protein. Among 490,000 or so distinct CDR3 sequences listed, roughly a tenth were seen once. Sequencing used PBMCs, obtained before TCRalphabeta/CD19-depleted stem cell transplant. These receptors were obtained from a child aged 2-15 years with inherited bone marrow failure, due to receive a stem cell transplant.

For this clonotype: A read error may be the cause here, since a much bigger clone is one base away. The genes are TRBV3-1 and TRBJ2-5; 7 nucleotides agree with TRBD2. This CDR3 has 13 residues. J was trimmed by 6 bases and V by 8 bases; bases with no gene match: 9. From germline, CDR1 is LGHDT and CDR2 YNNKEL (reference sequence). The CDR3 nucleotides are TGTGCCAGCGCCCCCGAGGGAGGGAAGACCCAGTACTTC. Translation: CASAPEGGKTQYF.

This clonotype was counted at least ten times. This sequence joins TRBV29-1 and TRBJ2-3; 9 bases map to TRBD1. With V trimmed by 0 bases and J by 5 bases, 3 bases remained unmatched. The CDR3 is made up of 14 amino acids. From germline, CDR1 is SQVTM and CDR2 ANQGSEA. CDR3 in DNA: TGCAGCGTTGAAGACCAGACAGGGGGAGATACGCAGTATTTT. Its translation: CSVEDQTGGDTQYF.

The V gene is TRBV12-3 or TRBV12-4, the J gene TRBJ1-1; D gene uncertain. This CDR3 is built from 20 residues. The V gene lost 6 bases and the J gene lost 1 base, with 30 bases spanning the gap. CDR3 protein: CASRVRLPRIVMTPNTEAFF. CDR3 coding DNA: TGTGCCAGCAGAGTCCGGCTCCCCAGGATAGTAATGACCCCGAACACTGAAGCTTTCTTT.

This clonotype was counted ten times or more. At one end, the junction sequence differs from germline, possibly due to a read error. The CDR3 region has the DNA TGCGCCAGCAGCACCCGACAGTGCGCCTTC. Translated, it gives CASSTRQCAF. The chain combines TRBV5-1 with TRBJ1-2, with D possibly matching TRBD1 (5 bases). Germline V CDR1 and CDR2: SGHRS, YFSETQ. The CDR3 sequence is 10 residues long.

Worth noting for this clonotype: Given a much more abundant clone one base away, this may be a read error. This rearrangement joins TRBV29-1 to TRBJ2-5; 7 bases line up with TRBD1. The CDR3 sequence is 12 residues long. The J segment lost 2 bases and the V segment lost 8 bases, leaving 5 bases of the junction unmatched. From germline, CDR1 is SQVTM and CDR2 ANQGSEA. The CDR3 nucleotides are TGCAGCCAGGGGGACGGTCAAGAGACCCAGTACTTC. It translates to CSQGDGQETQYF. Full variable domain (remainder filled in from reference TRBV29-1 and TRBJ2-5): SAVISQKPSRDICQRGTSLTIQCQVDSQVTMMFWYRQQPGQSLTLIATANQGSEATYESGFVIDKFPISRPNLTFSTLTVSNMSPEDSSIYLCSQGDGQETQYFGPGTRLLVL.

This clonotype occurred many times. The chain employs TRBV5-1 and TRBJ2-5, with D perhaps matching TRBD1 (6 bases). This CDR3 is built from 15 residues. In germline, CDR1 is SGHRS, CDR2 YFSETQ. Trimming cost V 4 bases and J 1 base, with 14 bases left between them. The CDR3 is CASSPVAGVQETQYF. The CDR3, as DNA: TGCGCCAGCAGCCCTGTGGCAGGGGTCCAAGAGACCCAGTACTTC.

The sample holds a few counts of this clonotype. The chain couples TRBV4-1 to TRBJ2-3; D possibly corresponds to TRBD2 (5 bases). This CDR3 spans 14 amino acids. From germline, CDR1 is MGHRA and CDR2 YSYEKL. Between the trimmed V and J ends, which lost 6 bases and 2 bases, there was a span of 12 bases. As DNA, the CDR3 is TGCGCCAGCAGTGGAGGACCCTTCACAGATACGCAGTATTTT. It specifies CASSGGPFTDTQYF.

The sample holds a few counts of this clonotype. The chain uses TRBV29-1 and TRBJ2-5, with 12 bases aligning to TRBD2. Germline assignment: CDR1 SQVTM and CDR2 ANQGSEA. V lost 5 bases to trimming and J lost 5 bases; unmatched junction nucleotides: 18. The CDR3 totals 18 residues. The CDR3: CSVTLGLAGGRGGETQYF. The CDR3 nucleotides are TGCAGCGTTACTCTTGGGCTAGCGGGAGGGCGGGGCGGGGAGACCCAGTACTTC.